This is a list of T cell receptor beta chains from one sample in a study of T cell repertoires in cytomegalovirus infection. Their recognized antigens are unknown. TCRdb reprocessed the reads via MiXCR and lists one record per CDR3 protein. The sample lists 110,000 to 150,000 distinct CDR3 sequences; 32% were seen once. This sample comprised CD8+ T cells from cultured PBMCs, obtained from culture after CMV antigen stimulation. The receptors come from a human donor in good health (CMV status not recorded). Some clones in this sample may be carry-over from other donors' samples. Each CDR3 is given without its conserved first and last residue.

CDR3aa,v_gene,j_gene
ASSPRGANNQPQH,TRBV28,TRBJ1-5
ASMEAHEQY,TRBV12-3/TRBV12-4,TRBJ2-7
ASSLGTGEAF,TRBV11-1,TRBJ1-1
ASILGAGSGEQF,TRBV12-3/TRBV12-4,TRBJ2-1
ASSRDLGRNTEAF,TRBV7-6,TRBJ1-1
ATSSGGKVLNSPLH,TRBV15,TRBJ1-6
ASSLKRETQY,TRBV7-6,TRBJ2-5
ASSQDWNAVNEKLF,TRBV4-2,TRBJ1-4
SARDQGGEGYT,TRBV20-1,TRBJ1-2
ASSLPGGALDTQY,TRBV7-8,TRBJ2-3
ASSIGTEAF,TRBV19,TRBJ1-1
ANSLDLAGGDTQY,TRBV7-6,TRBJ2-3
ASSLSGDNQPQH,TRBV7-6,TRBJ1-5
SARDDSGGRYNEQF,TRBV20-1,TRBJ2-1
ASSLSIYRMNTEAF,TRBV27,TRBJ1-1
ASGPDGEAF,TRBV12-5,TRBJ1-1
ASRVGTGASYNEQF,TRBV2,TRBJ2-1
ASSQEGGSTDTQY,TRBV4-1,TRBJ2-3
ASSPHPTGEAF,TRBV6-5,TRBJ1-1
ASSPSYNEQF,TRBV19,TRBJ2-1
SARIPRGEKLF,TRBV20-1,TRBJ1-4
ASSSGLAGFVDTQY,TRBV2,TRBJ2-3
ASSLEGNYGYT,TRBV5-4,TRBJ1-2
ASSLSGGASTEAF,TRBV27,TRBJ1-1
ASNVKF,TRBV7-2,TRBJ2-1
ASSLTTGATEAF,TRBV27,TRBJ1-1
ASSQVGGQWGYT,TRBV4-1,TRBJ1-2
ASSFSSGANVLT,TRBV27,TRBJ2-6
ASSPLAAEQF,TRBV13,TRBJ2-1
ASSATGEPSALH,TRBV5-6,TRBJ1-6
ASGQGAYEQY,TRBV28,TRBJ2-7
ASSFKEAF,TRBV28,TRBJ1-1
ASRRTYNNEQF,TRBV27,TRBJ2-1
ASSSHASGGYT,TRBV27,TRBJ1-2
ASSPGTGNEQY,TRBV27,TRBJ2-7
ASRQGSQPQH,TRBV19,TRBJ1-5
ASSQDPGGYGYT,TRBV4-1,TRBJ1-2
ASSSSAHRNEQF,TRBV6-2/TRBV6-3,TRBJ2-1
ASSTQGADEQF,TRBV5-6,TRBJ2-1
SARKGAGPDTQY,TRBV20-1,TRBJ2-3
ASSSIRTGGNEQY,TRBV27,TRBJ2-7
ASSLVSSGGTSYNEQF,TRBV7-6,TRBJ2-1
ASSPQGINQPQH,TRBV7-9,TRBJ1-5
ASSTTNTGELF,TRBV11-2,TRBJ2-2
ASSSSVFIGDNEQF,TRBV2,TRBJ2-1
SVEMPGTLNNEQF,TRBV29-1,TRBJ2-1
ASSIGQNTGELF,TRBV19,TRBJ2-2
ASSSTGTGAGYNSPLH,TRBV6-5,TRBJ1-6
ASSLTGGGTEAF,TRBV12-3/TRBV12-4,TRBJ1-1
ASSPGLAGQGTYEQY,TRBV7-6,TRBJ2-7
ASSSYSDTQY,TRBV11-1,TRBJ2-3
ASSLEVGSFQETQY,TRBV7-2,TRBJ2-5
SAGGGTTVNYGYT,TRBV20-1,TRBJ1-2
ATREGGRSNQPQH,TRBV24-1,TRBJ1-5
ASSEENSPEAF,TRBV2,TRBJ1-1
ASSDESLDYEQY,TRBV2,TRBJ2-7
ASSIQGAHYGYT,TRBV6-5,TRBJ1-2
AISEWLKDRAFSGNTIY,TRBV10-3,TRBJ1-3
ASSPVGLTGTQY,TRBV19,TRBJ2-5
AGSYSHSYNEQF,TRBV6-2/TRBV6-3,TRBJ2-1